The following is a T cell receptor (beta chain) sequence with its context. These data belong to a study of T cells in Graves' hyperthyroidism and ophthalmopathy. Amplification yielded TCR beta CDR3 regions, with RNA transcripts as the source. The TCR CDR3 first-round RT-PCR relied on the HTBI primer set. TCRdb called the multiplex PCR reads again in MiXCR, with one record for every CDR3 protein. Among just under 750,000 distinct CDR3 sequences, roughly a third were seen once, and the ten largest hold less than 35%. Per the germline V gene, CDR1 is SGHTA and CDR2 is FQGNSA. Trimming stripped 0 bases from V and 2 bases from J, with 11 bases between. This CDR3 is built from 16 residues. Patients counted as stable if ophthalmopathy did not develop within 18 months.

The TCR comes from a woman aged 35 to 49 with Graves' hyperthyroidism. Material for sequencing was blood. The rearrangement links TRBV7-2 to TRBJ2-1; D remains ambiguous. Here the CDR3 DNA reads TGTGCCAGCAGCTTAGCCTCCCGGATCCCCTACAATGAGCAGTTCTTC. Protein product: CASSLASRIPYNEQFF.